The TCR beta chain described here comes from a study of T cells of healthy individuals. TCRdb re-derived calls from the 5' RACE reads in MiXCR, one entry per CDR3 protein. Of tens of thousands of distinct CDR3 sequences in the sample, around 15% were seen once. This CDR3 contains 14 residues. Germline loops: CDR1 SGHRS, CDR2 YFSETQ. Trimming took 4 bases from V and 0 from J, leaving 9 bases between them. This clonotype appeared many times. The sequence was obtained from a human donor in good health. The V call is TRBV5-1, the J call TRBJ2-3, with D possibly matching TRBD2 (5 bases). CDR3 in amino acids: CASSLTGSTDTQYF. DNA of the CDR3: TGCGCCAGCAGCCTCACGGGGAGCACAGATACGCAGTATTTT.